Listed below are T cell receptor beta chains from one sample, sequenced in a study of spatial heterogeneity in lung cancer. TCRdb itself ran the 5' RACE reads through MiXCR, one entry per CDR3 protein. The sample lists some 22,000 distinct CDR3 sequences; around 5% were seen once. The sample in question was PBMCs, obtained at surgery. Every receptor here comes from a male donor with early-stage non-small cell lung cancer. Each CDR3 is given with its conserved first and last residue. The D gene is left open where the match is weak. Only some rows state a clone size, as once, few, many or a class for expanded clones.

clone size	J gene	V gene	CDR3 length	D gene	CDR3 protein	CDR3 DNA
many	TRBJ2-1	TRBV2	14	TRBD2	CASTGTSGYNEQFF	TGTGCCAGCACCGGGACTAGCGGATACAATGAGCAGTTCTTC
few	TRBJ2-1	TRBV4-2	15	TRBD2	CASSIGASGYNEQFF	TGTGCCAGCAGCATTGGGGCTAGCGGGTACAATGAGCAGTTCTTC
many	TRBJ2-2	TRBV24-1	16	.	CATSDLGRPNTGELFF	TGTGCCACCAGTGATTTGGGACGCCCGAACACCGGGGAGCTGTTTTTT
many	TRBJ2-5	TRBV9	13	.	CASSVGTRETQYF	TGTGCCAGCAGCGTCGGGACAAGAGAGACCCAGTACTTC
many	TRBJ2-2	TRBV7-6	16	TRBD1	CASSLMGQTLTGELFF	TGTGCCAGCAGCTTAATGGGACAGACTTTGACCGGGGAGCTGTTTTTT
many	TRBJ2-7	TRBV27	13	.	CASRDPLASEQYF	TGTGCCAGCAGGGACCCCCTAGCGAGCGAGCAGTACTTC
many	TRBJ2-1	TRBV7-6	13	.	CASSFQIYNEQFF	TGTGCCAGCAGCTTCCAAATATACAATGAGCAGTTCTTC
many	TRBJ2-5	TRBV7-9	14	.	CASSSTTGQHFGYF	TGTGCCAGCAGCTCGACTACTGGACAGCATTTTGGGTACTTC
.	TRBJ2-3	TRBV6-2/TRBV6-3	16	TRBD2	CASRRLAGVPPDTQYF	TGTGCCAGCAGACGACTAGCGGGGGTTCCCCCAGATACGCAGTATTTT
many	TRBJ2-2	TRBV20-1	12	.	CSVNRETGELFF	TGCAGTGTCAACAGGGAAACCGGGGAGCTGTTTTTT
many	TRBJ2-7	TRBV25-1	14	TRBD1	CASSELGQISEQYF	TGTGCCAGCAGTGAATTGGGACAGATAAGCGAGCAGTACTTC
many	TRBJ1-1	TRBV7-2	13	.	CASSYFRNTEAFF	TGTGCCAGCAGCTACTTCCGGAACACTGAAGCTTTCTTT
many	TRBJ2-1	TRBV4-2	14	TRBD2	CASSQGGGYNEQFF	TGTGCCAGCAGCCAAGGGGGGGGCTACAATGAGCAGTTCTTC
many	TRBJ1-6	TRBV30	13	.	CAWSVETYSPLHF	TGTGCCTGGAGTGTCGAGACATATTCACCCCTCCACTTT
medium-sized	TRBJ2-3	TRBV12-3/TRBV12-4	14	.	CASSYGPGTDTQYF	TGTGCCAGCAGCTATGGCCCGGGGACAGATACGCAGTATTTT
many	TRBJ1-1	TRBV6-5	17	TRBD1	CASSYLGQGGGNTEAFF	TGTGCCAGCAGTTACTTGGGACAGGGCGGGGGAAACACTGAAGCTTTCTTT
many	TRBJ1-3	TRBV2	14	.	CASSAQFSGNTIYF	TGTGCCAGCAGTGCTCAGTTCTCTGGAAACACCATATATTTT
many	TRBJ2-7	TRBV6-5	14	TRBD1	CASSPGTGNHEQYF	TGTGCCAGCAGTCCCGGGACAGGGAATCACGAGCAGTACTTC
medium-sized	TRBJ2-1	TRBV5-1	13	.	CASSLVSGNEQFF	TGCGCCAGCAGCTTGGTGAGCGGGAATGAGCAGTTCTTC
many	TRBJ1-4	TRBV28	15	.	CASSFGGGGVEKLFF	TGTGCCAGCAGTTTCGGCGGAGGGGGGGTAGAAAAACTGTTTTTT
many	TRBJ2-7	TRBV5-1	13	TRBD2	CATRLAGGYEQYF	TGCGCCACCAGACTAGCGGGAGGTTATGAGCAGTACTTC
many	TRBJ2-7	TRBV28	13	TRBD2	CASETSPSYEQYF	TGTGCCAGCGAGACTAGCCCTTCCTACGAGCAGTACTTC
many	TRBJ2-7	TRBV28	13	.	CASTSGVSYEQYF	TGTGCCAGCACGTCGGGGGTCTCATACGAGCAGTACTTC